This T cell receptor beta chain was documented in a study of blood T cell repertoires in COVID-19. Generated by immunoSEQ multiplex PCR, the TCRdb table keeps only in-frame clones and is missing some. Of approximately 20,000 clones listed, roughly 85% are singletons. CDR1 and CDR2 from the germline V gene are GTSNPN and SVGIG (reference sequence). The CDR3 runs 16 residues. V was clipped by 2 bases and J by 1 base, with 18 bases between them. The sequenced material came from peripheral blood. The origin of this receptor is a man older than 75 with acute or convalescent COVID-19. The V call is TRBV30, the J call TRBJ2-7, with D maybe TRBD1 (6 bases). CDR3 bases: TGTGCCTGGAGTTTTATCAGGGGCTCCCATTCCTACGAGCAGTACTTC. Translating gives CAWSFIRGSHSYEQYF.